The present T cell receptor (beta chain) was sequenced within a study of low-dose radiotherapy and immunotherapy resistance in tumors. About the research overall: Cohort 1 received 0.5 Gy per fraction every 2 weeks, totaling 6.5 Gy. The study gave Cohort 2 1 Gy per fraction every two weeks, totaling 13 Gy over 26 weeks.

As for time point: before trial treatment. The donors' treatment consisted of nivolumab, ipilimumab, aspirin, low-dose cyclophosphamide and low-dose radiotherapy. With TRAV- and TRBV-specific primers, first-strand cDNA was made, covering the alpha and beta chains. A constant-region primer paired with the V-primer adapter amplified TCRs over about 20 PCR cycles. mRNA isolates were amplified via in vitro transcription. TCRdb fed the reads into MiXCR, producing one record per CDR3 protein. There are tens of thousands of distinct CDR3 sequences in the sample; under 9.5% occur only once, and under 1.1% lies in the top ten. This clonotype was observed many times. This specimen consisted of PBMCs, obtained before treatment. This TCR was sampled from a male donor with prostate cancer.

The DNA for the CDR3 is TGCGCCAGCAGCCAAGGTGGAGTGGGAGGGTTAGTTAGTGGTTCCTACAATGAGCAGTTCTTC. Protein product: CASSQGGVGGLVSGSYNEQFF. This chain connects TRBV4-1 to TRBJ2-1; 7 positions agree with TRBD2. CDR3 length: 21 amino acids. The ends lost 1 base at V and 1 base at J; junction bases unmatched: 19. CDR1 MGHRA and CDR2 YSYEKL come from the germline V gene.